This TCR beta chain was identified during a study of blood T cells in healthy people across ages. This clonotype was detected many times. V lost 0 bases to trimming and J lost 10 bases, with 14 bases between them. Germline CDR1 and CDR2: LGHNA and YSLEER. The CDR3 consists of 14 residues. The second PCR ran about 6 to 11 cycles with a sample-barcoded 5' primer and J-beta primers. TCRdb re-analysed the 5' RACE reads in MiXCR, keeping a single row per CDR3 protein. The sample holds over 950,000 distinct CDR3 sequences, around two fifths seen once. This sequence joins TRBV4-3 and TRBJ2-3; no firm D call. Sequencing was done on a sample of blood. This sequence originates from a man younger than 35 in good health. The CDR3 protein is CASSQEVLASPQYF. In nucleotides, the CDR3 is TGCGCCAGCAGCCAAGAGGTATTGGCCAGCCCGCAGTATTTT.